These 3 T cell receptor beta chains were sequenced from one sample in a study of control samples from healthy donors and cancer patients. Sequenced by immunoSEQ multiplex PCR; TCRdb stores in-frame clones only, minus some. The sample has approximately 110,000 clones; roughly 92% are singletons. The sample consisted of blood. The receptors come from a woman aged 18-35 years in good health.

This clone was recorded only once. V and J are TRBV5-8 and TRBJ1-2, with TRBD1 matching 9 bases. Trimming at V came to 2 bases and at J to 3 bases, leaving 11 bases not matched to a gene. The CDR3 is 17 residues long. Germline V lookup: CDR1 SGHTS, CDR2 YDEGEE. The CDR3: CASSFTGTGKGHYGYTF. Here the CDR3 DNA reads TGTGCCAGCAGCTTCACCGGGACAGGGAAGGGTCACTATGGCTACACCTTC. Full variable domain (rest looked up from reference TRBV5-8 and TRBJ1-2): EAGVTQSPTHLIKTRGQQATLRCSPISGHTSVYWYQQALGLGLQFLLWYDEGEERNRGNFPPRFSGRQFPNYSSELNVNALELEDSALYLCASSFTGTGKGHYGYTFGSGTRLTVV.

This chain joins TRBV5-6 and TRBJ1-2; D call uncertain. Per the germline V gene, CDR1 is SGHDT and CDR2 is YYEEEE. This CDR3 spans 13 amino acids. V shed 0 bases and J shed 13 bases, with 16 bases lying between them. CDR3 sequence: CASSLAGLMLGTF. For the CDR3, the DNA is TGTGCCAGCAGCTTGGCGGGTCTGATGTTGGGCACCTTC.

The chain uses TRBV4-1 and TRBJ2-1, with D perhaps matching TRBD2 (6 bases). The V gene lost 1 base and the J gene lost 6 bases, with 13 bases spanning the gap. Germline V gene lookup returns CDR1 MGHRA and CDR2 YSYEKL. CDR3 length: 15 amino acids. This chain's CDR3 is CASSQVPGLFNEQFF. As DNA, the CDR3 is TGCGCCAGCAGCCAAGTGCCGGGACTCTTCAATGAGCAGTTCTTC.